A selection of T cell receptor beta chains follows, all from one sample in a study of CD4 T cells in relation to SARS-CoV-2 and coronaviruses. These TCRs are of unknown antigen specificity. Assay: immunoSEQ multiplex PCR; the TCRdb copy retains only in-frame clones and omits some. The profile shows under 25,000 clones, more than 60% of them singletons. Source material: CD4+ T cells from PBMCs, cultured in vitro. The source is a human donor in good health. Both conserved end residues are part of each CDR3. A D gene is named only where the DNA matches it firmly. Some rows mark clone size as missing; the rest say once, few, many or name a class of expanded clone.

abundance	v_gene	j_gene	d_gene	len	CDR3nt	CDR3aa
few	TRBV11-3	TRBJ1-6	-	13	TGTGCCAGCAGCTTGACAGCGAATTCACCCCTCCACTTT	CASSLTANSPLHF
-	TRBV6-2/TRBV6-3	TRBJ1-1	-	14	TGTGCCAGCAGTTACTCGATTGCGGACACTGAAGCTTTCTTT	CASSYSIADTEAFF
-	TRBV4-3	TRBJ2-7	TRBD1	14	TGCGCCAGCAGCCAAGACAGGGGGCATAGCGAGCAGTACTTC	CASSQDRGHSEQYF
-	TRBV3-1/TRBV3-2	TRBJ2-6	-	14	TGTGCCAGCGAGACGCGCTCTGGGGCCAACGTCCTGACTTTC	CASETRSGANVLTF
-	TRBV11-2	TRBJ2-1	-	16	TGTGCCAGCAGCTTGGAATCAGCGGGCCGGGGCTCGGAGCAGTTCTTC	CASSLESAGRGSEQFF
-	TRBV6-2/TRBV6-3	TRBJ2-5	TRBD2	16	TGTGCCAGCAGTTACGAGACTAGCGGGGGGCCGGAGACCCAGTACTTC	CASSYETSGGPETQYF
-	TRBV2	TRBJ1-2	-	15	TGTGCCAGCAGTGAATCGAACAGGGCGCGGCATGGCTACACCTTC	CASSESNRARHGYTF
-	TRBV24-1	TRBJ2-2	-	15	TGTGCCACCAGTGACCCTTCCACAGGGCACGGGGAGCTGTTTTTT	CATSDPSTGHGELFF
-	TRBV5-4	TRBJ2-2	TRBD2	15	TGTGCCAGCAGCTCACTAGCGGGAGCCACCGGGGAGCTGTTTTTT	CASSSLAGATGELFF
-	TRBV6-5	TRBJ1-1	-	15	TGTGCCAGCAGTTACCAGCCCTACGGGAACACTGAAGCTTTCTTT	CASSYQPYGNTEAFF
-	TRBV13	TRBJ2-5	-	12	TGTGCCAGCAGCCAAACGGGGGAGACCCAGTACTTC	CASSQTGETQYF
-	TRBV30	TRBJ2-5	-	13	TGTGCCTGGACCTCCCCCGGGGTGCGGACCCAGTACTTC	CAWTSPGVRTQYF
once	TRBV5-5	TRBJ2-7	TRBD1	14	TGTGCCAGCAGGCCGGGACAGGGGGCCTACGAGCAGTACTTC	CASRPGQGAYEQYF
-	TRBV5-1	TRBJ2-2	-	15	TGCGCCAGCAGCCCAGGGATCAGGGTTACCGGGGAGCTGTTTTTT	CASSPGIRVTGELFF
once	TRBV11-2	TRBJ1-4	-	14	TGTGCCAGCAGCCCAAACGCAGGGGCCGAAAAACTGTTTTTT	CASSPNAGAEKLFF
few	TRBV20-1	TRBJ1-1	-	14	TGCAGTGCTAGTCTTGGACGAGGGGGCACTGAAGCTTTCTTT	CSASLGRGGTEAFF
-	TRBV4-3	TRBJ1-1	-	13	TGCGCCAGCAGCCAAGACCCCCTCAGGCAAGCTTTCTTT	CASSQDPLRQAFF
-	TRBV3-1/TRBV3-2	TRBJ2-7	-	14	TGTGCCATCCTAGCCTCCCCCCTTTCCTACGAGCAGTACTTC	CAILASPLSYEQYF
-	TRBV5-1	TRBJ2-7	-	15	TGCGCCAGCAGCTTGGATACTCCGCCCCCCTACGAGCAGTACTTC	CASSLDTPPPYEQYF
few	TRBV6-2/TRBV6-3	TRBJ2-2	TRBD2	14	TGTGCCAGCAGTTATAGCGGGGAGACCGGGGAGCTGTTTTTT	CASSYSGETGELFF
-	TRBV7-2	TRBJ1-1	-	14	TGTGCCAGCAGCCAGGACAGATCGAACACTGAAGCTTTCTTT	CASSQDRSNTEAFF
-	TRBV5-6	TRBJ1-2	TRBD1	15	TGTGCCAGCAGCCGAGACAGGGGGCTGAGCTATGGCTACACCTTC	CASSRDRGLSYGYTF
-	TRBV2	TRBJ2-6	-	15	TGTGCCAGCACCCCGGGGGTCTCTGGGGCCAACGTCCTGACTTTC	CASTPGVSGANVLTF
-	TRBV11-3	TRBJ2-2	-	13	TGTGCCAGCAGCACCCTTGACAGGGGGGAGCTGTTTTTT	CASSTLDRGELFF
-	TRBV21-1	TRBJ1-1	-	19	TGTGCCAGCAGCAAAGTGATTAGGGACAGGGGGCCTGGGGACACTGAAGCTTTCTTT	CASSKVIRDRGPGDTEAFF
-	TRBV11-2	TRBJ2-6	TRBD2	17	TGTGCCAGCAGCCCTCCGGGACTAGCGTCTGGGGCCAACGTCCTGACTTTC	CASSPPGLASGANVLTF
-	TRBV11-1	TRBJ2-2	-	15	TGTGCCAGCAGCTTACTTAGGGAAGTCACCGGGGAGCTGTTTTTT	CASSLLREVTGELFF
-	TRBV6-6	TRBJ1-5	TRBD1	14	TGTGCCAGCAGGCCCGGACAGGGTTATCAGCCCCAGCATTTT	CASRPGQGYQPQHF
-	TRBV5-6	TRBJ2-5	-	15	TGTGCCAGCAGCTTCGGTGGGGGGGCAGGCGAGACCCAGTACTTC	CASSFGGGAGETQYF
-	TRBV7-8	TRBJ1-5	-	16	TGTGCCAGCAGCTTAGAGGAGGGCACCCGCAATCAGCCCCAGCATTTT	CASSLEEGTRNQPQHF
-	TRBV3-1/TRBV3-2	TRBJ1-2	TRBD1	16	TGTGCCAGCAGCCATCTCCCCGGGGACAGGCCATCGAACTACACCTTC	CASSHLPGDRPSNYTF
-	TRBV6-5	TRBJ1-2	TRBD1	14	TGTGCCAGCAGAATTGGGACAGAAGCCTATGGCTACACCTTC	CASRIGTEAYGYTF
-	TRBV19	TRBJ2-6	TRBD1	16	TGTGCCAGTAGTTTCTTACAGGGGGCTGGGGCCAACGTCCTGACTTTC	CASSFLQGAGANVLTF
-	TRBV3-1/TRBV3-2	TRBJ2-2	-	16	TGTGCCAGCAGCCAGGGGGTGGGATCGAACACCGGGGAGCTGTTTTTT	CASSQGVGSNTGELFF
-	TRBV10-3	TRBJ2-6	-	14	TGTGCCATCAGTGAGAGCTCTGGGGCCAACGTCCTGACTTTC	CAISESSGANVLTF
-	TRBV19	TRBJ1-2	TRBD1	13	TGTGCCAGTAGTATCACAGGGGGATATGGCTACACCTTC	CASSITGGYGYTF
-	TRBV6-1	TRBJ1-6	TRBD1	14	TGTGCCAGCAGTGAAGCGGACAGGGTTTCACCCCTCCACTTT	CASSEADRVSPLHF
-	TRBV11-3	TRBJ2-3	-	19	TGTGCCAGCAGCCCCGTTGGGTTCCTTTGGGGAGCCAGCACAGATACGCAGTATTTT	CASSPVGFLWGASTDTQYF
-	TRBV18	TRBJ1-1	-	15	TGTGCCAGCTCACCAACCCGGGATCGGAACACTGAAGCTTTCTTT	CASSPTRDRNTEAFF
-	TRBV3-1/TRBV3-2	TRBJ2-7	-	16	TGTGCCAGCAGCCAAGATCTGGGCGTTAGCTCCTACGAGCAGTACTTC	CASSQDLGVSSYEQYF
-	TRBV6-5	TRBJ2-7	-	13	TGTGCCAGCAGTATGGTCACCACCTACGAGCAGTACTTC	CASSMVTTYEQYF
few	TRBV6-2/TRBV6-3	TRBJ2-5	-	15	TGTGCCAGCAGTTCCCCCGGGGTCCCCTTGAAGACCCAGTACTTC	CASSSPGVPLKTQYF
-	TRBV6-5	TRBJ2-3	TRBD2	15	TGTGCCAGCGGAACTAGCGGGAGGGCCCCAGATACGCAGTATTTT	CASGTSGRAPDTQYF
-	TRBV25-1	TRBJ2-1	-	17	TGTGCCAGCAGTGCCAGACTAGGGACGGAAAATAACAATGAGCAGTTCTTC	CASSARLGTENNNEQFF
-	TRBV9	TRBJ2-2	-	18	TGTGCCAGCAGCGAAGGCCCCGGGGGACTCGCGAACACCGGGGAGCTGTTTTTT	CASSEGPGGLANTGELFF
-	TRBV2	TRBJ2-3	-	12	TGTGCCAGCAGCCCAGACACAGATACGCAGTATTTT	CASSPDTDTQYF
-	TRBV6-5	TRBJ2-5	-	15	TGTGCCAGCAGTTACGCCGTGCCAGGACAAGAGACCCAGTACTTC	CASSYAVPGQETQYF